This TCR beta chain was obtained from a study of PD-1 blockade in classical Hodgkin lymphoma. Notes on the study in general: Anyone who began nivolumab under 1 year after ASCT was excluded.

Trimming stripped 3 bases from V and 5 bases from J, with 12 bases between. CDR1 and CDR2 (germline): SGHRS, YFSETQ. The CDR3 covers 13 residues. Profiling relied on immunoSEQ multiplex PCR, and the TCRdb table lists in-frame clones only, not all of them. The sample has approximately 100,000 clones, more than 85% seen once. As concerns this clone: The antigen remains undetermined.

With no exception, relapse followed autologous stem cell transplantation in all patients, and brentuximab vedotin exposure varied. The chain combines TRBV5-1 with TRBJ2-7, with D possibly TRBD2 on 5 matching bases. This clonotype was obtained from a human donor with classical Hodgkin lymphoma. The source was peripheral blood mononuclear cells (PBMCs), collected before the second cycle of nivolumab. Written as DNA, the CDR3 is TGCGCCAGCAGCTGGACGGGGTCCCACGAGCAGTACTTC. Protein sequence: CASSWTGSHEQYF. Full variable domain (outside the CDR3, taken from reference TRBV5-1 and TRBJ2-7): KAGVTQTPRYLIKTRGQQVTLSCSPISGHRSVSWYQQTPGQGLQFLFEYFSETQRNKGNFPGRFSGRQFSNSRSEMNVSTLELGDSALYLCASSWTGSHEQYFGPGTRLTVT.